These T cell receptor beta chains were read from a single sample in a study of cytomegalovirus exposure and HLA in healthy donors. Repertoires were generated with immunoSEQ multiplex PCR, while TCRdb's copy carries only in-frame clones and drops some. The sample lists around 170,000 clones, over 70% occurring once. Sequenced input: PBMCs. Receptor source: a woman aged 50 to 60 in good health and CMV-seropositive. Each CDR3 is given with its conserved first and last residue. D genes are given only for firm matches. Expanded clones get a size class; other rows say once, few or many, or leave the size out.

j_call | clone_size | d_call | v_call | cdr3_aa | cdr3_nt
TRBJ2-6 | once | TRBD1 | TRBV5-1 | CASSSPTGAGANGLTF | TGCGCCAGCAGCTCGCCGACAGGGGCTGGGGCCAACGGCCTGACTTTC
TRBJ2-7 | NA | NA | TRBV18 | CASSPAVVYEQYF | TGTGCCAGCTCCCCAGCAGTGGTCTACGAGCAGTACTTC
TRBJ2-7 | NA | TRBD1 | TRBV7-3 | CASSRTTGREQYF | TGTGCCAGCAGCCGCACGACAGGGCGCGAGCAGTACTTC
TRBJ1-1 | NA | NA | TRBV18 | CASCAGRSHTEAFF | TGTGCCAGCTGCGCGGGGCGTTCACACACTGAAGCTTTCTTT
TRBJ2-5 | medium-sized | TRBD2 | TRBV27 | CASSEGLAGLQETQYF | TGTGCCAGCAGTGAGGGACTAGCGGGACTCCAAGAGACCCAGTACTTC
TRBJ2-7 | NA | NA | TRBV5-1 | CASSGAGASYEQYF | TGCGCCAGCAGCGGGGCGGGGGCCTCCTACGAGCAGTACTTC
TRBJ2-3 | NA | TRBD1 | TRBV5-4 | CASSLLTGADTQYF | TGTGCCAGCAGCTTACTGACAGGGGCGGATACGCAGTATTTT
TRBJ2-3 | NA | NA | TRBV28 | CASSSTGSPSTDTQYF | TGTGCCAGCAGTTCCACAGGTTCCCCTAGCACAGATACGCAGTATTTT
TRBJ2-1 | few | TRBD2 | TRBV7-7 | CASSLGRTSGMNEQFF | TGTGCTAGCAGCTTAGGGCGGACTAGCGGGATGAATGAGCAGTTCTTC
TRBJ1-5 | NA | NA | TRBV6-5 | CASSQPGAGQPQHF | TGTGCCAGCAGCCAGCCAGGGGCCGGTCAGCCCCAGCATTTT
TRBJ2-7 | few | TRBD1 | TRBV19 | CASSINRQGRDYEQYF | TGTGCCAGTAGTATTAACCGACAGGGTCGCGACTACGAGCAGTACTTC
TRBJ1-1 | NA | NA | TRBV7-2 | CASSLAVRGEAFF | TGTGCCAGCAGCTTAGCCGTTAGGGGTGAAGCTTTCTTT
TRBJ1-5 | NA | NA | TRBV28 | CASSSRPEGSAQHF | TGTGCCAGCAGTTCCAGGCCGGAGGGGTCAGCCCAGCATTTT
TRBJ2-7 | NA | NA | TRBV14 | CASSQAGSSYEQYF | TGTGCCAGCAGCCAAGCTGGCAGCTCCTACGAGCAGTACTTC
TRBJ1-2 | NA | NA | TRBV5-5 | CASSLGVYGYTF | TGTGCCAGCAGCTTAGGGGTCTATGGCTACACCTTC
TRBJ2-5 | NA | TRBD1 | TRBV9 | CASSPRTGEGETQYF | TGTGCCAGCAGCCCGAGGACAGGGGAAGGGGAGACCCAGTACTTC
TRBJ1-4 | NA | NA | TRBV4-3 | CASSQDLMGSEKLFF | TGCGCCAGCAGCCAAGATTTAATGGGGAGTGAAAAACTGTTTTTT
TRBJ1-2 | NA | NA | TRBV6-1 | CASSEAPVPYGYTF | TGTGCCAGCAGTGAAGCTCCGGTACCCTATGGCTACACCTTC
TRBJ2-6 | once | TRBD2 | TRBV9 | CASSVGGGSGANVLTF | TGTGCCAGCAGCGTGGGGGGGGGTTCTGGGGCCAACGTCCTGACTTTC
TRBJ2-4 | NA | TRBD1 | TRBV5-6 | CASSLVVGQGTKNIQYF | TGTGCCAGCAGCTTGGTGGTGGGACAGGGAACCAAAAACATTCAGTACTTC
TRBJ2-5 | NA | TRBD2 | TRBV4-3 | CASSQGRTSGGTETQYF | TGCGCCAGCAGCCAAGGGAGGACTAGCGGGGGTACAGAGACCCAGTACTTC
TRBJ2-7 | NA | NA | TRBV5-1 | CASSSLDRPRDEQYF | TGCGCCAGCAGCTCCCTTGACAGGCCTCGGGACGAGCAGTACTTC
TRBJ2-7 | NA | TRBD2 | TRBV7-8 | CASSFTGTGGYEQYF | TGTGCCAGCAGCTTTACCGGGACGGGAGGCTACGAGCAGTACTTC
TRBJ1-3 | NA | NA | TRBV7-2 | CASSLTALGNTIYF | TGTGCCAGCAGCTTGACAGCCTTAGGAAACACCATATATTTT
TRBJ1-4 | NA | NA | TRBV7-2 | CASSSDTLEKLFF | TGTGCCAGCAGCTCAGACACCTTAGAAAAACTGTTTTTT
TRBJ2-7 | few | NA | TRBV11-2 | CASSLERVGKEQYF | TGTGCCAGCAGCTTAGAGAGGGTTGGTAAAGAGCAGTACTTC
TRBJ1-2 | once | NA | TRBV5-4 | CASSIQGVYYGHTF | TGTGCCAGCAGCATACAGGGTGTTTACTATGGCCACACCTTC
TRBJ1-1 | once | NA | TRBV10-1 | CASSGNRATEAFF | TGCGCCAGCAGTGGGAACAGGGCCACTGAAGCTTTCTTT
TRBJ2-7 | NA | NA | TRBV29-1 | CSVGAGAGEGYEQYF | TGCAGCGTGGGTGCCGGGGCAGGGGAAGGCTACGAGCAGTACTTC